The entry below describes one T cell receptor (beta chain). The CDR3 sequence is 13 residues long. V lost 7 bases, J lost 5 bases, and 11 bases lay in between. How the authors handled the data: Estimation of nucleated cell counts relied on the amplification of reference gene primers. The assay was immunoSEQ multiplex PCR, and TCRdb's table has in-frame clones only and misses some. That table gives V, J and clone size, and the DNA gave D and trimming. Counted here are around 200,000 clones, 86% occurring once; the ten biggest clones make up around 6%. These data come from a study of blood T cell repertoires in COVID-19.

The sequence came from a man in his forties or fifties with acute COVID-19. This chain connects TRBV12-3 or TRBV12-4 to TRBJ2-2; D perhaps matches TRBD2 (6 bases). The sample comprised PBMCs or T cells enriched from blood (not recorded which). The CDR3 coding sequence is TGTGCCAGCACGAACCGGGAGACCGGGGAGCTGTTTTTT. It codes for CASTNRETGELFF.